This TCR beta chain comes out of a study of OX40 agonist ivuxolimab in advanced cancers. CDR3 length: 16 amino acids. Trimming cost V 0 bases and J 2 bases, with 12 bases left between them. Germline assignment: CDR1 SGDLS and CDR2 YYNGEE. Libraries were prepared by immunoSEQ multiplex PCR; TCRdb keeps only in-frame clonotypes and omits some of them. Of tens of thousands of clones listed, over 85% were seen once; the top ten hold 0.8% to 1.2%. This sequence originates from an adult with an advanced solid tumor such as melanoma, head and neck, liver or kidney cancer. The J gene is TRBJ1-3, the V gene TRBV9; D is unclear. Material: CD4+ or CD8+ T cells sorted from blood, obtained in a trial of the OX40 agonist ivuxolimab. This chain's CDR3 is CASSVGVSYPGNTIYF. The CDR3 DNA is TGTGCCAGCAGCGTAGGTGTCAGCTACCCTGGAAACACCATATATTTT.